This T cell receptor (beta chain) was recovered during a study of OX40 agonist ivuxolimab in advanced cancers. Background on the study: Every 2 weeks, patients received ivuxolimab intravenously, dosed at 0.01 to 10 mg/kg.

Individuals having autoimmune disease history or systemic immunosuppression were not enrolled. Germline V gene lookup returns CDR1 MNHEY and CDR2 SMNVEV (reference sequence). CDR3 length equals 15 residues. V trimming: 5 bases; J trimming: 4 bases; junction bases outside the gene matches: 10. The assay was immunoSEQ multiplex PCR, and TCRdb's table has in-frame clones only and misses some. The sample shows approximately 49,000 clones, about 83% of them seen only once. This receptor was obtained from an adult with an advanced solid tumor such as melanoma, head and neck, liver or kidney cancer. Sequenced here: CD4+ or CD8+ T cells sorted from blood, sampled in a trial of the OX40 agonist ivuxolimab. The J gene is TRBJ1-2, the V gene TRBV27; 7 bases are a match to TRBD1. CDR3 DNA: TGTGCCAGCAGTCCGGCCGGGACAGCGACCTATGGCTACACCTTC. This encodes CASSPAGTATYGYTF.